The 20 T cell receptor beta chains reported below all come from one sample, sequenced in a study of T cell responses to AZD1222 COVID-19 vaccine. Assay: immunoSEQ multiplex PCR; the TCRdb copy retains only in-frame clones and omits some. The sample has tens of thousands of clones; about 83% are singletons. The material sequenced was peripheral blood, taken on day 0 of AZD1222 vaccination. The receptor set was obtained from an adult in good health.

The rearrangement links TRBV19 to TRBJ2-1; TRBD1 might be the D (6 bases). The CDR3 has 13 amino acids. Trimming removed 7 bases at V and 3 bases at J, with 10 bases between. Germline loops: CDR1 LNHDA, CDR2 SQIVND (reference sequence). The CDR3 sequence: CASKGTNYNEQFF. Written as DNA, the CDR3 is TGTGCCAGTAAGGGGACAAACTACAATGAGCAGTTCTTC.

V and J are TRBV14 and TRBJ2-3; 7 positions agree with TRBD2. Trimming cost V 3 bases and J 0 bases; bases outside gene matches: 6. The germline CDR1 and CDR2 sequences are SGHDN and FVKESK. CDR3 length equals 16 residues. The CDR3 sequence: CASSQGISGSTDTQYF. CDR3 coding DNA: TGTGCCAGCAGCCAGGGGATTAGCGGGAGCACAGATACGCAGTATTTT.

This sequence joins TRBV7-9 and TRBJ2-7; D ambiguous. The CDR3 length is 14 residues. CDR1 is SEHNR, CDR2 FQNEAQ, per germline (reference sequence). V lost 5 bases and J lost 3, with 14 bases in between. The CDR3: CASSPARSVYEQYF. The CDR3 DNA follows: TGTGCCAGCAGCCCGGCTAGGTCAGTCTACGAGCAGTACTTC.

The chain recombines TRBV7-8 with TRBJ1-5, with a possible D match to TRBD1 (5 bases). The CDR3 runs 17 residues. The germline V gene encodes CDR1 SGHVS and CDR2 FQNEAQ. V lost 6 bases to trimming and J lost 5 bases, with 23 bases between them. Written as DNA, the CDR3 is TGTGCCAGCAGTCAGATGGGGGGGAGTAGTCGCGATCAGCCCCAGCATTTT. Translating it yields CASSQMGGSSRDQPQHF.

The chain uses TRBV6-5 and TRBJ2-7; maybe TRBD1 (6 bases). Germline CDR1 reads MNHEY; CDR2 reads SVGAGI. The CDR3 is made up of 15 amino acids. The V and J ends lost 5 bases and 1 base respectively, with 15 bases between them. This CDR3 is CASSTQGLGSYEQYV. Written as DNA, the CDR3 is TGTGCCAGCAGTACACAGGGCTTGGGATCCTACGAGCAGTACGTC.

This clone is a singleton in its sample. The V gene is TRBV11-2, the J gene TRBJ2-4; possible D gene TRBD2, 5 bases. This CDR3 contains 14 residues. Trimming pared 0 bases from V and 10 bases from J, leaving 13 bases between. Germline-derived CDR1 and CDR2 are SGHAT and FQNNGV. CDR3 sequence: CASSLDRRRAIQYF. CDR3 nucleotide sequence: TGTGCCAGCAGCTTAGATCGGAGGCGGGCAATTCAGTACTTC.

This clone turned up a few times. This chain links TRBV7-9 with TRBJ2-1; the match to TRBD2 covers 7 bases. The germline CDR1 and CDR2 sequences are SEHNR and FQNEAQ (reference sequence). Trimming took 10 bases from V and 1 from J; bases not matched to a gene: 13. The CDR3 has 16 residues. The CDR3 nucleotides read TGTGCCACCCCGTTTGGGAGGGCCCGGTCCTACAATGAGCAGTTCTTC. Translation gives CATPFGRARSYNEQFF.

The chain combines TRBV2 with TRBJ2-5; tentatively, D is TRBD2 (5 bases). Germline V gives CDR1 SNHLY, CDR2 FYNNEI. Trimming took 6 bases from V and 5 from J, leaving 10 bases between them. The CDR3 extends over 12 amino acids. The CDR3 DNA follows: TGTGCCAGCAGGGAGGCTTTCGAGACCCAGTACTTC. The encoded protein is CASREAFETQYF.

The V gene is TRBV28, the J gene TRBJ1-5, with D uncertain. CDR1 is MDHEN, CDR2 SYDVKM, per germline. V lost 5 bases and J 5 bases, leaving 7 bases between the germline ends. CDR3 length equals 12 residues. The CDR3 sequence is CASSPMDQPQHF. CDR3 nucleotides: TGTGCCAGCAGTCCCATGGATCAGCCCCAGCATTTT.

This clone appeared a few times. The rearrangement joins TRBV9 to TRBJ2-3; D not certain. The CDR3 totals 14 residues. CDR1 SGDLS and CDR2 YYNGEE come from the germline V gene. Trimming left V 4 bases short and J 4 bases short, with 13 bases between. CDR3 in DNA: TGTGCCAGCAGCTCCTCGACTGGCGCAGATACGCAGTATTTT. It specifies CASSSSTGADTQYF.

The V call is TRBV5-1, the J call TRBJ1-1, with D perhaps TRBD1 (5 bases). The V gene's germline CDR1 is SGHRS and CDR2 YFSETQ. Trimming cost V 5 bases and J 3 bases, with 20 bases left between them. The CDR3 runs 16 residues. The CDR3 coding sequence is TGCGCCAGCAGTCTGCAGGGAAGGAACGTGGACACTGAAGCTTTCTTT. Amino acid sequence: CASSLQGRNVDTEAFF.

The gene calls are TRBV6-6 and TRBJ2-1; 9 bases are shared with TRBD2. The ends lost 10 bases at V and 2 bases at J; junction bases unmatched: 12. This CDR3 spans 16 amino acids. CDR1 MNHNY and CDR2 SVGAGI come from the germline V gene (reference sequence). This chain's CDR3 is CATTTTASGTYNEQFF. CDR3 in DNA: TGTGCCACAACCACGACGGCTAGCGGGACCTACAATGAGCAGTTCTTC.

Of note for this clone: Within the sample, other DNA sequences also encode this same CDR3. The chain links TRBV18 to TRBJ2-5; D tentatively reads TRBD1 or TRBD2 (5 bases each). The CDR3 is made up of 13 amino acids. V lost 3 bases and J lost 1, with 6 bases in between. Per germline, CDR1 KGHSH and CDR2 LQKENI. The CDR3 region is CASSPGVQETQYF. As DNA, the CDR3 is TGTGCCAGCTCACCGGGGGTCCAAGAGACCCAGTACTTC.

The chain's CDR3 is CASSVRGLETQYF. In nucleotides, the CDR3 is TGTGCCAGCAGCGTCAGGGGGCTGGAGACCCAGTACTTC. This chain links TRBV7-2 with TRBJ2-5, with 8 bases fitting TRBD1. The CDR3 spans 13 residues. V shed 5 bases and J 5 bases; nucleotides not matched to a gene: 4. Looked up from germline, CDR1 is SGHTA and CDR2 is FQGNSA.

The gene calls are TRBV19 and TRBJ1-3; D is uncertain. The CDR3 runs 18 residues. V lost 4 bases to trimming and J lost 1 base, with 20 bases between them. Germline V gives CDR1 LNHDA, CDR2 SQIVND (reference sequence). CDR3 protein: CASSKAEGSHASGNTIYF. The DNA of the CDR3 is TGTGCCAGTAGTAAGGCGGAGGGATCCCATGCATCTGGAAACACCATATATTTT.

This chain joins TRBV6-6 and TRBJ1-2, with TRBD1 as a possible D gene (6 bases). The CDR3 loop spans 15 amino acids. Germline-derived CDR1 and CDR2 are MNHNY and SVGAGI (reference sequence). The V end lost 5 bases, the J end lost 0 bases, and 13 bases lay between the germline ends. CDR3 nucleotide sequence: TGTGCCAGCAGTCCCCGAGGGGGTTCTAACTATGGCTACACCTTC. Translated: CASSPRGGSNYGYTF.

This sequence joins TRBV10-1 and TRBJ2-5; D gene ambiguous. CDR1 WNHNN and CDR2 SYGVQD come from the germline V gene (reference sequence). The CDR3 loop spans 11 amino acids. V shed 3 bases and J shed 5 bases, with 4 bases lying between them. This chain's CDR3 is CASSDDETQYF. The CDR3 DNA sequence: TGCGCCAGCAGTGATGATGAGACCCAGTACTTC.

This clone was seen just once. This rearrangement joins TRBV6-5 to TRBJ1-1; tentatively, D is TRBD1 (6 bases). The germline gives CDR1 MNHEY, CDR2 SVGAGI. CDR3 size: 16 residues. Deletions cut 0 bases from V and 3 bases from J, with 14 bases between. The CDR3 loop is CASSYSIRGSDTEAFF. DNA of the CDR3: TGTGCCAGCAGTTACTCGATCAGGGGCTCGGACACTGAAGCTTTCTTT.

The chain combines TRBV7-2 with TRBJ2-1; 7 positions agree with TRBD2. This CDR3 is 15 amino acids long. V trimming: 11 bases; J trimming: 0 bases; junction bases outside the gene matches: 10. Looked up from germline, CDR1 is SGHTA and CDR2 is FQGNSA. For the CDR3, the DNA is TGTGCCGGCTCCTCCGGGGGGAGCTCCTACAATGAGCAGTTCTTC. Protein sequence: CAGSSGGSSYNEQFF.

The chain has TRBV7-8 and TRBJ2-2; TRBD2 aligns across 10 bases. Germline CDR1 reads SGHVS; CDR2 reads FQNEAQ. The CDR3 consists of 17 residues. Trimming removed 0 bases from V and 8 bases from J; junction bases left unmatched: 9. CDR3 sequence (DNA): TGTGCCAGCAGCTTAGCCCCCGGGGCTAGCGGGAGAGGGGAGCTGTTTTTT. Its protein product is CASSLAPGASGRGELFF.